Below, one T cell receptor beta chain is given with its context. This sample was taken from a study of OX40 agonist ivuxolimab in advanced cancers. Any history of autoimmune disease or systemic immunosuppression disqualified patients. Some clones are missing from TCRdb's copy, which holds only in-frame ones; the method was immunoSEQ multiplex PCR. The sample holds tens of thousands of clones; about two thirds are singletons and the top ten take about 18%. Trimming stripped 0 bases from V and 3 bases from J, with 10 bases between. Germline values: CDR1 SGHRS, CDR2 YFSETQ. The CDR3 is made up of 14 amino acids.

This chain joins TRBV5-1 and TRBJ2-7; D unclear. Source: CD4+ or CD8+ T cells sorted from blood, taken in a trial of the OX40 agonist ivuxolimab. This TCR came from an adult with an advanced solid tumor such as melanoma, head and neck, liver or kidney cancer. The CDR3 here is CASSLGPPRYEQYF. CDR3 DNA sequence: TGCGCCAGCAGCTTGGGTCCCCCCCGCTACGAGCAGTACTTC. The whole variable domain, filled in from reference TRBV5-1 and TRBJ2-7, reads KAGVTQTPRYLIKTRGQQVTLSCSPISGHRSVSWYQQTPGQGLQFLFEYFSETQRNKGNFPGRFSGRQFSNSRSEMNVSTLELGDSALYLCASSLGPPRYEQYFGPGTRLTVT.